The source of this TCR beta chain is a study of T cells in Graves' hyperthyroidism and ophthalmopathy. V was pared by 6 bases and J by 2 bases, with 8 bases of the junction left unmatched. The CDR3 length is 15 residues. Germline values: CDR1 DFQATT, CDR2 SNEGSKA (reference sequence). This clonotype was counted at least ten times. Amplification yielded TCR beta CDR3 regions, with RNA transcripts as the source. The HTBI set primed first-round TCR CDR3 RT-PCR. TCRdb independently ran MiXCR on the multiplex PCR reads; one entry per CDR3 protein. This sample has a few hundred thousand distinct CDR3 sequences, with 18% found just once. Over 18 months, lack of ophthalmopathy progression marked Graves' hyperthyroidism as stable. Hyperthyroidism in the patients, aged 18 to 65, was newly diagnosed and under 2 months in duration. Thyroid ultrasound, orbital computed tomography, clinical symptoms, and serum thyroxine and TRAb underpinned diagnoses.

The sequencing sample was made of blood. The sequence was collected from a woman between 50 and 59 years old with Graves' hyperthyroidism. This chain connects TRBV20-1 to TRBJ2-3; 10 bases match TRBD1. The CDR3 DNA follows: TGCAGTGCAAGGGGGACAGGGGATTACACAGATACGCAGTATTTT. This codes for CSARGTGDYTDTQYF.